Following are 15 T cell receptor beta chains from one sample sequenced in a study of blood T cell repertoires in COVID-19. Clones were read by immunoSEQ multiplex PCR, and TCRdb kept only the in-frame ones, dropping some. The sample includes 150,000 to 190,000 clones, about 80% seen only once; the top ten take 7.3%. Sequencing was performed on PBMCs or T cells enriched from blood (not recorded which). All receptors derive from a man aged 50 to 60 who had recovered from COVID-19.

This chain joins TRBV29-1 and TRBJ1-2; D is perhaps TRBD1 (5 bases). Trimming shortened V by 6 bases and J by 4 bases, and 15 bases separated the two germline ends. The germline gives CDR1 SQVTM, CDR2 ANQGSEA. CDR3 length: 13 amino acids. The CDR3 region is CSVGDSQAYGYTF. Written as DNA, the CDR3 is TGCAGCGTGGGGGACTCTCAAGCCTATGGCTACACCTTC.

This clone was seen just once. The J gene is TRBJ1-3, the V gene TRBV19; 9 positions agree with TRBD1. The CDR3 contains 18 residues. Germline V CDR1 and CDR2: LNHDA, SQIVND (reference sequence). The V segment lost 5 bases and the J segment 0 bases; nucleotides outside the gene matches: 11. This CDR3 reads CASSVPPGQGSSGNTIYF. The CDR3 DNA sequence: TGTGCCAGTAGTGTGCCTCCGGGACAGGGTTCCTCTGGAAACACCATATATTTT.

This clone was detected once. The CDR3, as DNA: TGTGCCAGCAGACCACCTCCGGGACAGGGCTCCTACAATGAGCAGTTCTTC. Translated: CASRPPPGQGSYNEQFF. The rearrangement links TRBV28 to TRBJ2-1; 9 bases agree with TRBD1. V shed 6 bases and J 0 bases; nucleotides not matched to a gene: 9. The V gene's germline CDR1 is MDHEN and CDR2 SYDVKM. The CDR3 is 17 residues long.

V usage is TRBV7-8 and J usage is TRBJ2-5; TRBD1 is a possible D gene (6 bases). CDR3 length: 14 residues. Between the trimmed V and J ends, which lost 5 bases and 7 bases, there was a span of 17 bases. Germline-derived CDR1 and CDR2 are SGHVS and FQNEAQ. CDR3 amino acids: CASSTRTDLRTQYF. CDR3 nucleotide sequence: TGTGCCAGCAGCACAAGGACAGACTTGCGGACCCAGTACTTC.

The rearrangement uses TRBV7-9 and TRBJ1-2; 9 nucleotides line up with TRBD1. CDR3 length equals 15 residues. The junction had 9 bases not matched to a gene; V was cut back by 5 bases and J by 5 bases. Germline assignment: CDR1 SEHNR and CDR2 FQNEAQ (reference sequence). The CDR3 region is CASSVPGTGNYGYTF. The DNA for the CDR3 is TGTGCCAGCAGCGTCCCCGGGACAGGGAATTATGGCTACACCTTC.

This clone showed up many times. V usage is TRBV5-5 and J usage is TRBJ2-5; 8 bases fit TRBD1. V dropped 0 bases and J dropped 2; count of bases not matched to a gene: 6. The CDR3 extends over 16 amino acids. Germline lookup yields CDR1 SGHKS and CDR2 YYEKEE (reference sequence). The CDR3 bases are TGTGCCAGCAGCTTGGGCGGGACAGGCCTACAAGAGACCCAGTACTTC. This gives the protein CASSLGGTGLQETQYF.

This clone has a single count. The rearrangement links TRBV29-1 to TRBJ2-7, with D perhaps matching TRBD2 (6 bases). The germline V gene has CDR1 SQVTM and CDR2 ANQGSEA. This CDR3 is built from 14 residues. The V gene lost 5 bases and the J gene lost 1 base, with 15 bases spanning the gap. The CDR3 DNA reads TGCAGCGTTTCGGGAGAAGGACCGTCCTACGAGCAGTACTTC. Translated, it gives CSVSGEGPSYEQYF.

The chain joins TRBV19 to TRBJ1-6; D is possibly TRBD1 (6 bases). Deletions cut 3 bases from V and 7 bases from J, with 13 bases between. Germline CDR1 is LNHDA and CDR2 is SQIVND (reference sequence). CDR3 length: 15 residues. CDR3 DNA sequence: TGTGCCAGTAGTATTCAGGGGACGGCAAATTCACCCCTCCACTTT. Translation gives CASSIQGTANSPLHF.

The rearrangement joins TRBV5-3 to TRBJ1-1; the match to TRBD1 covers 10 bases. TRBV5-3 qualifies as an ORF whose function is uncertain. V lost 8 bases, J lost 8 bases, and 9 bases stayed unmatched. The CDR3 is 13 residues long. CDR3 protein: CARTGGINGEAFF. The CDR3 DNA follows: TGTGCCAGGACAGGGGGCATCAACGGGGAAGCTTTCTTT.

This clone was seen a few times. The chain is built from TRBV6-5 and TRBJ2-2; TRBD2 matches 10 bases. The V and J ends lost 5 bases and 5 bases, in that order; junction bases with no gene match: 5. From germline, CDR1 is MNHEY and CDR2 SVGAGI. The CDR3 runs 15 residues. CDR3 sequence reads: CASSILAGSTGELFF. CDR3 DNA: TGTGCCAGCAGTATACTAGCGGGGTCAACCGGGGAGCTGTTTTTT.

CDR3 bases: TGTGCCAGTGGTCCTCGGGGGAGCTCCTACAATGAGCAGTTCTTC. This sequence encodes CASGPRGSSYNEQFF. V usage is TRBV19 and J usage is TRBJ2-1; D is possibly TRBD2 (6 bases). The germline gives CDR1 LNHDA, CDR2 SQIVND (reference sequence). CDR3 size: 15 residues. The V end lost 8 bases, the J end lost 0 bases, and 14 bases lay between the germline ends.

This clone was recorded once. The chain joins TRBV29-1 to TRBJ1-2, with 7 bases that match TRBD1. The V segment lost 0 bases and the J segment 4 bases; nucleotides outside the gene matches: 11. CDR1 and CDR2 (germline): SQVTM, ANQGSEA. The CDR3 runs to 16 residues. This CDR3 is CSVEDQYRDRPYGYTF. Written as DNA, the CDR3 is TGCAGCGTTGAAGACCAATACCGGGACAGACCCTATGGCTACACCTTC.

V and J are TRBV13 and TRBJ1-3, with unresolved D. This CDR3 spans 16 amino acids. Trimming removed 2 bases from V and 4 bases from J, with 15 bases in between. From germline, CDR1 is PRHDT and CDR2 FYEKMQ (reference sequence). The CDR3 sequence: CASSLLDDAGGNTIYF. The CDR3 DNA sequence: TGTGCCAGCAGCTTACTGGACGATGCGGGAGGAAACACCATATATTTT.

The V and J genes are TRBV9 and TRBJ2-3, with 7 bases fitting TRBD2. The ends lost 4 bases at V and 2 bases at J; junction bases unmatched: 7. The CDR3 covers 15 residues. CDR1 and CDR2 from the germline V gene are SGDLS and YYNGEE. As DNA, the CDR3 is TGTGCCAGCAGCCTAAGGGAGGGGAACACAGATACGCAGTATTTT. Protein product: CASSLREGNTDTQYF.

V and J are TRBV5-5 and TRBJ2-2, with 9 bases matching TRBD1. From germline, CDR1 is SGHKS and CDR2 YYEKEE (reference sequence). The CDR3 has 15 residues. The V and J ends lost 5 bases and 6 bases, in that order; junction bases with no gene match: 8. In DNA form, the CDR3 reads TGTGCCAGCAGGGCCGGGACAGGGCTTCCCGGGGAGCTGTTTTTT. This encodes CASRAGTGLPGELFF.